Following are 8 T cell receptor beta chains from one sample sequenced in a study of cytomegalovirus exposure and HLA in healthy donors. Primers: 60 Vbeta forward and 13 Jbeta reverse. Clones were sequenced by immunoSEQ multiplex PCR, and TCRdb holds only the in-frame ones, with some missing. Of fewer than 100,000 clones listed, over 75% are singletons. The sequenced sample was PBMCs. Every receptor here comes from a man between 40 and 49 years old in good health and CMV-seronegative.

The chain is built from TRBV4-1 and TRBJ1-1; 9 bases agree with TRBD1. The CDR3 sequence is 18 residues long. Germline V lookup: CDR1 MGHRA, CDR2 YSYEKL. The junction had 11 bases not matched to a gene; V was cut back by 3 bases and J by 0 bases. The CDR3 region has the DNA TGCGCCAGCAGCCAGGGGTGGCGGACAGGGGCTATGAACACTGAAGCTTTCTTT. Its translation is CASSQGWRTGAMNTEAFF.

The rearrangement uses TRBV2 and TRBJ2-5; D might be TRBD1 (6 bases). The DNA end is more similar to TRBJ2-7, so the J call may be wrong. This CDR3 spans 13 amino acids. Germline CDR1 is SNHLY and CDR2 is FYNNEI. CDR3 DNA: TGTGCCAGCAGCAGGGGACCCACCTACGAGCAGTACTTC. Translation: CASSRGPTYEQYF.

This chain joins TRBV19 and TRBJ1-6; D is perhaps TRBD1 (6 bases). This CDR3 comprises 15 residues. Germline lookup yields CDR1 LNHDA and CDR2 SQIVND (reference sequence). Between the trimmed V and J ends, which lost 5 bases and 9 bases, there was a span of 17 bases. The CDR3 bases are TGTGCCAGTAGTCCAGGACAGACGTTGATTTCACCCCTCCACTTT. Protein sequence: CASSPGQTLISPLHF. Using reference TRBV19 and TRBJ1-6 for the parts outside the CDR3, the full variable domain is DGGITQSPKYLFRKEGQNVTLSCEQNLNHDAMYWYRQDPGQGLRLIYYSQIVNDFQKGDIAEGYSVSREKKESFPLTVTSAQKNPTAFYLCASSPGQTLISPLHFGNGTRLTVT.

The CDR3 reads CASSASSGGPDTQYF. CDR3 DNA: TGTGCCAGCAGCGCCTCTAGCGGGGGCCCAGATACGCAGTATTTT. The rearrangement joins TRBV7-3 to TRBJ2-3, with 10 bases lining up with TRBD2. This CDR3 spans 15 amino acids. V was clipped by 5 bases and J by 4 bases; unmatched bases: 6. CDR1 and CDR2 (germline): SGHTA, FQGTGA. Based on the CDR3 plus reference TRBV7-3 and TRBJ2-3, the full variable domain is GAGVSQTPSNKVTEKGKYVELRCDPISGHTALYWYRQSLGQGPEFLIYFQGTGAADDSGLPNDRFFAVRPEGSVSTLKIQRTERGDSAVYLCASSASSGGPDTQYFGPGTRLTVL.

V gene TRBV9 combines with J gene TRBJ2-3; a weak D match, TRBD1 (5 bases). CDR3 length: 15 residues. The ends were cut back, 0 bases at V and 2 bases at J, with 10 bases in the middle. Germline V gene lookup returns CDR1 SGDLS and CDR2 YYNGEE. The CDR3 nucleotides read TGTGCCAGCAGCGTAGAAGGGGCTGTCACAGATACGCAGTATTTT. It codes for CASSVEGAVTDTQYF.

This clone was counted once. The chain is built from TRBV27 and TRBJ2-3; 7 positions agree with TRBD1. V gave up 2 bases and J gave up 1 base; unmatched junction bases: 9. This CDR3 comprises 17 residues. The V gene's germline CDR1 is MNHEY and CDR2 SMNVEV (reference sequence). The CDR3 spells CASSLPTQGPRTDTQYF. The DNA of the CDR3 is TGTGCCAGCAGTTTACCTACACAGGGGCCCCGCACAGATACGCAGTATTTT.

V gene TRBV5-6 combines with J gene TRBJ2-5; TRBD2 matches at 13 bases. The CDR3 contains 16 residues. V shed 1 base and J 2 bases; nucleotides not matched to a gene: 2. Per the germline V gene, CDR1 is SGHDT and CDR2 is YYEEEE. The chain's CDR3 is CASSLTSGGGQETQYF. CDR3 sequence (DNA): TGTGCCAGCAGCTTGACTAGCGGGGGGGGACAAGAGACCCAGTACTTC.

The chain links TRBV10-3 to TRBJ1-2; no definite D call. Germline V gene data show CDR1 as ENHRY and CDR2 as SYGVKD. V was cut by 0 bases and J by 5 bases, with 13 bases left in between. The CDR3 length is 15 residues. The CDR3 loop reads CAISESVGPIYGYTF. CDR3 DNA: TGTGCCATCAGTGAGTCGGTGGGCCCCATATATGGCTACACCTTC.